This entry lists 25 T cell receptor beta chains sequenced from one sample in a study of response to subunit inactivated influenza vaccine (dated by TCRdb to between 2018 and 2020). Receptor amplification or capture employed RT-PCR. The instrument given in TCRdb is Illumina HiSeq 2500. The public reads were reanalyzed by TCRdb: fastp trimming at Q25, MiXCR alignment, in-frame beta chains only. One record per CDR3 amino acid sequence lists the most common genes and DNA. Present in this sample are roughly 180,000 distinct CDR3 sequences, around 9% of which were seen just once. The top ten clonotypes cover about 11% of the sample. The sample consisted of non-naive T cells sorted from PBMCs, taken on the day of vaccination. This sample's cell subset or site label indicates: memory T cell fraction. All receptors derive from a man aged 45 to 65 who received an inactivated influenza vaccine. Donor details come from another sample of the same person, matched by shared clones.

This clonotype has a count of ten or more. This chain connects TRBV11-1 to TRBJ2-1; 9 bases agree with TRBD2. This CDR3 contains 18 residues. The germline gives CDR1 SGHAT, CDR2 FQDESV (reference sequence). Trimming took 10 bases from V and 0 from J; bases not matched to a gene: 16. The CDR3 region has the DNA TGTGCCACGGACCTCTATTTGGGCGGGAGGGCCTCCTACAATGAGCAGTTCTTC. Translation: CATDLYLGGRASYNEQFF.

The genes are TRBV6-2 or TRBV6-3 and TRBJ1-1; 7 bases agree with TRBD1. V was pared by 5 bases and J by 6 bases, with 6 bases of the junction left unmatched. This CDR3 comprises 13 residues. From germline, CDR1 is MNHEY and CDR2 SVGEGT. CDR3 DNA: TGTGCCAGCAGTCCCCCGGACAGGTCTGAAGCTTTCTTT. Protein sequence: CASSPPDRSEAFF.

This chain joins TRBV14 and TRBJ2-3; D is unclear. CDR3 length equals 12 residues. Trimming stripped 1 base from V and 6 bases from J, with 5 bases between. Germline CDR1 SGHDN, CDR2 FVKESK. This CDR3 reads CASSQVRDTQYF. In DNA, the CDR3 is TGTGCCAGCAGCCAAGTCAGGGATACGCAGTATTTT. Complete variable domain (other parts from reference TRBV14 and TRBJ2-3): EAGVTQFPSHSVIEKGQTVTLRCDPISGHDNLYWYRRVMGKEIKFLLHFVKESKQDESGMPNNRFLAERTGGTYSTLKVQPAELEDSGVYFCASSQVRDTQYFGPGTRLTVL.

The V gene is TRBV11-2, the J gene TRBJ1-2; D is unclear. CDR1 and CDR2 (germline): SGHAT, FQNNGV. This CDR3 is built from 12 residues. V lost 1 base, J lost 8 bases, and 8 bases lay in between. As DNA, the CDR3 is TGTGCCAGCAGCTTAGGGGGAGGGGGCTACACCTTC. This encodes CASSLGGGGYTF.

This chain connects TRBV30 to TRBJ2-7; possibly TRBD2 for D (6 bases). The germline V gene encodes CDR1 GTSNPN and CDR2 SVGIG (reference sequence). CDR3 length: 13 residues. The V gene lost 5 bases and the J gene lost 6 bases, with 17 bases spanning the gap. CDR3 bases: TGTGCCTGGCGGGACTTACTCCTCGGCGAGCAGTACTTC. This gives the protein CAWRDLLLGEQYF.

This clonotype was observed a few times. V and J are TRBV12-3 or TRBV12-4 and TRBJ1-2, with 8 bases matching TRBD1. The CDR3 extends over 14 amino acids. With 3 bases clipped from V and 4 bases from J, the junction kept 4 bases outside the gene matches. CDR3 protein: CASSFSGGAYGYTF. The CDR3, as DNA: TGTGCCAGCAGTTTCTCAGGGGGCGCCTATGGCTACACCTTC.

This clonotype was counted at least ten times. This chain uses TRBV5-1 with TRBJ2-5; 10 nucleotides line up with TRBD2. The CDR3 runs to 13 residues. The V gene's germline CDR1 is SGHRS and CDR2 YFSETQ. With V trimmed by 6 bases and J by 5 bases, 4 bases remained unmatched. This chain's CDR3 is CASTSGSGETQYF. CDR3 nucleotides: TGCGCCAGCACTAGCGGGAGCGGTGAGACCCAGTACTTC.

Comments on this clonotype: Its ends do not fully match the called genes, so a read error is possible. The chain has TRBV9 and TRBJ2-2, with 8 bases that match TRBD2. The CDR3 loop spans 15 amino acids. Germline CDR1 SGDLS, CDR2 YYNGEE. The DNA for the CDR3 is TGTACCAGCAGCCCCGGGAGGGCCCGGACCGGGGAGCTGTTTTTT. Translation gives CTSSPGRARTGELFF.

This clonotype was counted between two and nine times. The chain is built from TRBV28 and TRBJ2-1; D uncertain. Germline-derived CDR1 and CDR2 are MDHEN and SYDVKM. CDR3 length: 16 amino acids. The V end lost 6 bases, the J end lost 5 bases, and 20 bases lay between the germline ends. The CDR3 sequence is CASRPYPQLQDNEQFF. The CDR3 nucleotides are TGTGCCAGCAGGCCTTACCCACAGTTGCAGGACAATGAGCAGTTCTTC.

This clonotype has just a few counts. V usage is TRBV7-2 and J usage is TRBJ1-5; D is unresolved. V lost 3 bases, J lost 5 bases, and 11 bases lay in between. This CDR3 region has 14 residues. CDR1 is SGHTA, CDR2 FQGNSA, per germline. This CDR3 is CASSFGRLDQPQHF. The CDR3 DNA reads TGTGCCAGCAGCTTTGGTAGATTGGATCAGCCCCAGCATTTT. Based on the CDR3 plus reference TRBV7-2 and TRBJ1-5, the full variable domain is GAGVSQSPSNKVTEKGKDVELRCDPISGHTALYWYRQSLGQGLEFLIYFQGNSAPDKSGLPSDRFSAERTGGSVSTLTIQRTQQEDSAVYLCASSFGRLDQPQHFGDGTRLSIL.

The sample holds a few counts of this clonotype. The chain recombines TRBV7-2 with TRBJ2-1, with TRBD1 identical over 7 bases. After removal of 0 bases from V and 1 base from J, the junction contained 3 bases not matched to a gene. Germline assignment: CDR1 SGHTA and CDR2 FQGNSA. The CDR3 is 16 amino acids. The CDR3: CASSLAGGGSYNEQFF. The CDR3 DNA reads as TGTGCCAGCAGCTTAGCAGGGGGCGGTTCCTACAATGAGCAGTTCTTC.

This clonotype has a count of ten or more. The CDR3 sequence: CASSHMGTGARYNEQFF. CDR3 DNA: TGTGCCAGCAGCCACATGGGGACAGGGGCGCGATACAATGAGCAGTTCTTC. The chain recombines TRBV7-2 with TRBJ2-1; TRBD1 aligns across 10 bases. CDR3 length: 17 residues. V gave up 5 bases and J gave up 4 bases; unmatched junction bases: 11. Germline CDR1 reads SGHTA; CDR2 reads FQGNSA.

This clonotype occurred a few times. The chain recombines TRBV6-5 with TRBJ2-3; 12 bases are shared with TRBD2. There are 18 residues in the CDR3. The germline V gene encodes CDR1 MNHEY and CDR2 SVGAGI. V lost 2 bases, J lost 4 bases, and 10 bases stayed unmatched. The CDR3 reads CASSYNTPGLAGSDTQYF. The CDR3 nucleotides read TGTGCCAGCAGTTACAATACACCGGGACTAGCGGGTTCAGATACGCAGTATTTT.

The CDR3 DNA sequence: TGTGCCAGCAGCTTATATAAAGGTTACGAGCAGTACTTC. Translating gives CASSLYKGYEQYF. The genes are TRBV7-2 and TRBJ2-7; D not resolved. The CDR3 runs 13 residues. V was trimmed by 2 bases and J by 4 bases, leaving 9 bases between them. Germline CDR1 and CDR2: SGHTA and FQGNSA.

The chain carries TRBV9 and TRBJ2-5; D gene unclear. Trimming cost V 2 bases and J 5 bases, with 10 bases left between them. Germline V gene sequence: CDR1 SGDLS, CDR2 YYNGEE. This CDR3 comprises 13 residues. The CDR3 loop is CASSVHIGETQYF. DNA of the CDR3: TGTGCCAGCAGCGTTCATATCGGGGAGACCCAGTACTTC.

This clonotype was counted at least ten times. The V call is TRBV15, the J call TRBJ1-6; tentatively, D is TRBD1 (6 bases). V lost 0 bases to trimming and J lost 6 bases, with 6 bases between them. Germline CDR1 reads LNHNV; CDR2 reads YYDKDF (reference sequence). This CDR3 contains 14 residues. The CDR3, as DNA: TGTGCCACCAGCAGAGAGGGGGCTAATTCACCCCTCCACTTT. It encodes CATSREGANSPLHF.

In this sample, this clonotype turned up a few times. V usage is TRBV4-1 and J usage is TRBJ2-5, with D perhaps TRBD1 (5 bases). Trimming took 0 bases from V and 4 from J, leaving 9 bases between them. The CDR3 is made up of 14 amino acids. Per the germline V gene, CDR1 is MGHRA and CDR2 is YSYEKL. CDR3 region: CASSQDQGGETQYF. As DNA, the CDR3 is TGCGCCAGCAGCCAAGATCAGGGTGGAGAGACCCAGTACTTC.

This sequence joins TRBV20-1 and TRBJ2-1, with 7 nucleotides matching TRBD2. V was clipped by 2 bases and J by 12 bases; unmatched bases: 16. Germline values: CDR1 DFQATT, CDR2 SNEGSKA (reference sequence). The CDR3 totals 15 residues. This chain's CDR3 is CSARPAGINNEGQFF. The CDR3 DNA follows: TGCAGTGCTAGACCAGCGGGGATCAACAATGAAGGGCAGTTCTTC.

The rearrangement joins TRBV6-5 to TRBJ1-3; no clear D. Germline CDR1 MNHEY, CDR2 SVGAGI. The CDR3 sequence is 11 residues long. V lost 8 bases and J 4 bases, leaving 6 bases between the germline ends. The DNA for the CDR3 is TGTGCCAGCGGAAGGGGAAACACCATATATTTT. Translation: CASGRGNTIYF.

The table lists this clonotype with a few counts. V gene TRBV5-1 combines with J gene TRBJ2-3; D is perhaps TRBD2 (5 bases). Trimming took 4 bases from V and 6 from J, leaving 15 bases between them. Germline V gene lookup returns CDR1 SGHRS and CDR2 YFSETQ. The length of the CDR3 is 14 residues. The DNA for the CDR3 is TGCGCCAGCAGCAACCAGGAGGTGTCTGATACGCAGTATTTT. Protein sequence: CASSNQEVSDTQYF.

This clonotype was recorded at least ten times. V is TRBV4-3 and J is TRBJ2-2; D uncertain. The CDR3 length is 14 residues. The V end was cut by 0 bases, the J end by 1 base, with 3 bases between. Germline V gene sequence: CDR1 LGHNA, CDR2 YSLEER. This CDR3 is CASSQEQNTGELFF. CDR3 in DNA: TGCGCCAGCAGCCAAGAACAGAACACCGGGGAGCTGTTTTTT.

V usage is TRBV6-5 and J usage is TRBJ2-7; D call uncertain. Germline values: CDR1 MNHEY, CDR2 SVGAGI. V was cut by 2 bases and J by 1 base, with 12 bases left in between. This CDR3 is built from 15 residues. The CDR3 is CASSYQFGTSYEQYF. DNA of the CDR3: TGTGCCAGCAGTTACCAGTTTGGCACGTCCTACGAGCAGTACTTC.

This clonotype has just a few counts. The chain uses TRBV24-1 and TRBJ2-3; 9 nucleotides line up with TRBD1. Germline-derived CDR1 and CDR2 are KGHDR and SFDVKD. The CDR3 consists of 17 residues. The V segment lost 3 bases and the J segment 2 bases; nucleotides outside the gene matches: 8. For the CDR3, the DNA is TGTGCCACCAGTGATCCGCACAGGGGGCAATCCACAGATACGCAGTATTTT. This sequence encodes CATSDPHRGQSTDTQYF.

This clonotype was seen a few times. A much larger clone sits a single nucleotide away, making a read error possible. V and J are TRBV29-1 and TRBJ2-1, with a weak D call TRBD2 (6 bases). CDR1 SQVTM and CDR2 ANQGSEA come from the germline V gene. The CDR3 has 13 residues. CDR3 loop: CSVGERRGNDQFF. The CDR3, as DNA: TGCAGCGTCGGCGAGCGGAGGGGCAATGATCAGTTCTTC.

This clonotype was found a few times. The chain combines TRBV27 with TRBJ2-7, with D perhaps TRBD2 (6 bases). Per germline, CDR1 MNHEY and CDR2 SMNVEV (reference sequence). V was shortened by 2 bases and J by 6 bases, with 11 bases between the two germline ends. The CDR3 is 13 residues long. CDR3 coding DNA: TGTGCCAGCAGTTTAGGAGGGGCGGGCGAGCAGTACTTC. This gives the protein CASSLGGAGEQYF.